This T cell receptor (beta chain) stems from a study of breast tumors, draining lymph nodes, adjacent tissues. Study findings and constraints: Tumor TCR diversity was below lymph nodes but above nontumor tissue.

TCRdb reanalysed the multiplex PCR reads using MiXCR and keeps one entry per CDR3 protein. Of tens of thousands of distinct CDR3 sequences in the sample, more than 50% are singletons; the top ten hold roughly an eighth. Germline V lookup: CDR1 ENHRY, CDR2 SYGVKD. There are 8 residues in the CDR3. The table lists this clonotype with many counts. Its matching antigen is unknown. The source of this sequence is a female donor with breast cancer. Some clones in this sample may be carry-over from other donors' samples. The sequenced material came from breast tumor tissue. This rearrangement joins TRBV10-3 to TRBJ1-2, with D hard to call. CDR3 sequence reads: CANYGYTF. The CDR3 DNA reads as TGTGCTAACTATGGCTACACCTTC.